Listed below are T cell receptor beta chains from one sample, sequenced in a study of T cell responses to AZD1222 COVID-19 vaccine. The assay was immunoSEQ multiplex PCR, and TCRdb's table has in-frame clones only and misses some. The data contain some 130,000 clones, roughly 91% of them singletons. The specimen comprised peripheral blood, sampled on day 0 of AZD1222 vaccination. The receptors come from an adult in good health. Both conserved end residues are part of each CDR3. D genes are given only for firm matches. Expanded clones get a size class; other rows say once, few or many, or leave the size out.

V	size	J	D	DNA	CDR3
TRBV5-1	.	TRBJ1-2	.	TGCGCCAGCAGCTTAGAGGCAGTTTTTGGCTACACCTTC	CASSLEAVFGYTF
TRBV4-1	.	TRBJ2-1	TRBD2	TGCGCCAGCAGCCAAGATCGTGGGATAGCGGGAAGGTCCTACAATGAGCAGTTCTTC	CASSQDRGIAGRSYNEQFF
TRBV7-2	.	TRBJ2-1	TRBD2	TGTGCCAGCAGCCCACGCGGGGGGTGGGATGAGCAGTTCTTC	CASSPRGGWDEQFF
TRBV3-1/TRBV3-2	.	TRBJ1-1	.	TGTGCCAGCAGCCAAGATGGAGTCACTGAAGCTTTCTTT	CASSQDGVTEAFF
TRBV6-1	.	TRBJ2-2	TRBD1	TGTGCCAGCAGTGGTATGCGCCCAGGGGGCACCGGGGAGCTGTTTTTT	CASSGMRPGGTGELFF
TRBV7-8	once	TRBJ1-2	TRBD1	TGTGCCAGCAGCGGAGGACAGGGGTATGGCTACACCTTC	CASSGGQGYGYTF
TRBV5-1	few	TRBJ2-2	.	TGCGCCAGCAGCTTGGTGGGACATAACACCGGGGAGCTGTTTTTT	CASSLVGHNTGELFF
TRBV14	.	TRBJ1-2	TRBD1	TGTGCCAGCAGAGGGACAGAGAACTATGGCTACACCTTC	CASRGTENYGYTF
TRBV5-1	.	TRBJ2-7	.	TGCGCCAGCAGCTTGGACTCCGGACACTTCTACGAGCAGTACTTC	CASSLDSGHFYEQYF
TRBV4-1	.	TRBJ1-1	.	TGCGCCAGCAGCCAAGAGGGGCGGGGAACTGGAGCTTTCTTT	CASSQEGRGTGAFF
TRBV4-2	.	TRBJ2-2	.	TGTGCCAGCAGCCAAGATGGGATCGCCGGGGAGCTGTTTTTT	CASSQDGIAGELFF
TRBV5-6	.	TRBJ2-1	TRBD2	TGTGCCAGCAGCTTACCCAGCGGGAGCCCCCACAATGAGCAGTTCTTC	CASSLPSGSPHNEQFF
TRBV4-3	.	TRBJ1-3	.	TGCGCCAGCAGCCAAGTTGTTTTTTTTGGGGGAGAATCAGGAAACACCATATATTTT	CASSQVVFFGGESGNTIYF
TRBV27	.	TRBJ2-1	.	TGTGCCAGCAGTCCCCGAACGGGAGTGGGGTACAATGAGCAGTTCTTC	CASSPRTGVGYNEQFF
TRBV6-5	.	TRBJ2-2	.	TGTGCCAGCAGTTATAAAAACACCGGGGAGCTGTTTTTT	CASSYKNTGELFF
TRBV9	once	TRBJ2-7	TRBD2	TGTGCCAGCAGCCCAAAGGGACTAGCGGGAGTCCCCTACGAGCAGTACTTC	CASSPKGLAGVPYEQYF
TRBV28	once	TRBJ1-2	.	TGTGCCAGCAGTTTTGGGTCTAACTATGGCTACACCTTC	CASSFGSNYGYTF
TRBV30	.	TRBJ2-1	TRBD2	TGTGCCTGGGGCCCCGGGACTAGCGGCCACAATGAGCAGTTCTTC	CAWGPGTSGHNEQFF
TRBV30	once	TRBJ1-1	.	TGTGCCTGGCACGCCTCGAACACTGAAGCTTTCTTT	CAWHASNTEAFF
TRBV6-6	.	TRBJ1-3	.	TGTGCCAGCACCCCCGCCGGACACTCTGGAAACACCATATATTTT	CASTPAGHSGNTIYF
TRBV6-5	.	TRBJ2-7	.	TGTGCCAGCAGTCCGCCCCCGAGGGGAAGGGCCGAGCAGTACTTC	CASSPPPRGRAEQYF
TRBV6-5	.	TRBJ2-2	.	TGTGCCAGCAGTTACTTGCGCAGCAACACCGGGGAGCTGTTTTTT	CASSYLRSNTGELFF
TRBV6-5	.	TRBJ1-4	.	TGTGCCAGCAGTTACGGGTCGACGGAGAATGAAAAACTGTTTTTT	CASSYGSTENEKLFF
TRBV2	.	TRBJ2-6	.	TGTGCCAGCAGTGAAGCGGCACCTGGGGCCAACGTCCTGACTTTC	CASSEAAPGANVLTF